This T cell receptor beta chain appears in the sequencing data of a study of blood T cell repertoires in COVID-19. Study context: T cells, B-cell-depleted T cells, or PBMCs provided the cDNA or gDNA that served as material.

V trimming: 3 bases; J trimming: 1 base; junction bases outside the gene matches: 8. CDR3 length: 16 amino acids. The V gene's germline CDR1 is MDHEN and CDR2 SYDVKM. The repertoire was sequenced with immunoSEQ multiplex PCR; TCRdb's copy has only in-frame clones and lacks some. The sample records approximately 68,000 clones, roughly 90% being singletons. This clone has a single count. Material for sequencing was peripheral blood. The origin of this receptor is a man aged 50-60 years with active COVID-19. The rearrangement joins TRBV28 to TRBJ1-1; 7 bases are a match to TRBD1. In DNA form, the CDR3 reads TGTGCCAGCAGTTTTGGAGACTACAGGGGGAACACTGAAGCTTTCTTT. Protein product: CASSFGDYRGNTEAFF.